This TCR beta chain is drawn from a study of blood T cell repertoires in COVID-19. Study at large: Sites across the United States, Italy and Spain contributed samples from acute and convalescent COVID-19. Sources were T cells, B-cell-depleted T cells, or PBMCs; the material itself was cDNA or gDNA.

In the authors' methods: Reference gene primer amplification gave nucleated cell count estimates. The protocol was immunoSEQ multiplex PCR, while the TCRdb copy is restricted to in-frame clones and leaves out a portion. For V, J and clone size, that table is used; D and trimming come from the DNA. This sample has about 89,000 clones, with about 74% found just once. Per the germline V gene, CDR1 is SGHRS and CDR2 is YFSETQ. This CDR3 has 16 residues. J lost 6 bases, V lost 0 bases, and 10 bases had no gene match. The genes are TRBV5-1 and TRBJ2-7; 9 nucleotides agree with TRBD2. This clonotype originated in a human donor in a cohort sampled during active COVID-19. What was sequenced was peripheral blood. CDR3 sequence: CASSLADGGRASEQYF. CDR3 bases: TGCGCCAGCAGCTTGGCCGACGGCGGGAGGGCCTCCGAGCAGTACTTC. The full variable domain, in which reference TRBV5-1 and TRBJ2-7 provide the parts outside the CDR3, is KAGVTQTPRYLIKTRGQQVTLSCSPISGHRSVSWYQQTPGQGLQFLFEYFSETQRNKGNFPGRFSGRQFSNSRSEMNVSTLELGDSALYLCASSLADGGRASEQYFGPGTRLTVT.